Shown below are 20 T cell receptor beta chains from a single sample sequenced in a study of cytomegalovirus exposure and HLA in healthy donors (dated by TCRdb to the late 2010s). Preparation of the library involved the immunoSEQ multiplex PCR assay. A mixture of 60 forward primers for TCR Vbeta segments and 13 reverse primers for TCR Jbeta segments was used in the multiplex PCR. TCRdb carries this immuneACCESS record with in-frame sequences only. Its versions omit some clonotypes, under half of them owing to an unresolved V gene in the studies checked, with the rest unexplained. The table for this sample lists approximately 110,000 clones; about 78% of them were counted only once. The leading ten clones occupy 5.4% of the sample. Sequences were obtained from PBMCs. Source of these receptors: a woman aged 25 to 39 in good health and CMV-seropositive.

This rearrangement joins TRBV11-3 to TRBJ1-5; D is uncertain. V lost 5 bases, J lost 0 bases, and 11 bases lay in between. The CDR3 is 15 amino acids. CDR1 SGHNT and CDR2 YENEEA come from the germline V gene. CDR3 nucleotides: TGTGCCAGCAGCATGGGCGGGGATAGCAATCAGCCCCAGCATTTT. Protein product: CASSMGGDSNQPQHF.

V is TRBV19 and J is TRBJ2-7; TRBD1 matches 7 bases. CDR1 and CDR2 from the germline V gene are LNHDA and SQIVND (reference sequence). J lost 6 bases, V lost 3 bases, and 5 bases had no gene match. The CDR3 covers 13 residues. The CDR3 DNA sequence: TGTGCCAGTAGTATCACCCACAGGGGCGAGCAGTACTTC. It yields the protein CASSITHRGEQYF.

J is TRBJ2-3 and V is TRBV5-8; D is possibly TRBD2 (5 bases). The V and J ends lost 0 bases and 1 base respectively, with 9 bases between them. This CDR3 region has 15 residues. Germline CDR1 SGHTS, CDR2 YDEGEE. CDR3 loop: CASSLGRVGTDTQYF. CDR3 coding DNA: TGTGCCAGCAGCTTGGGGCGGGTTGGCACAGATACGCAGTATTTT.

This clone showed up just once. V is TRBV6-1 and J is TRBJ1-1; no reliable D call. V lost 5 bases, J lost 1 base, and 8 bases lay in between. This CDR3 spans 13 amino acids. Germline V gives CDR1 MNHNS, CDR2 SASEGT. CDR3 residues: CASSPLWNTEAFF. As DNA, the CDR3 is TGTGCCAGCAGTCCTTTGTGGAACACTGAAGCTTTCTTT.

V usage is TRBV5-3 and J usage is TRBJ2-7; D may be TRBD1 (5 bases). Being an ORF, TRBV5-3 has a function that is uncertain. Trimming pared 5 bases from V and 4 bases from J, leaving 22 bases between. The length of the CDR3 is 16 residues. The CDR3 here is CARRLRLHQGPYEQYF. CDR3 sequence (DNA): TGTGCCAGAAGACTCCGGTTACATCAGGGCCCGTACGAGCAGTACTTC.

The rearrangement links TRBV10-3 to TRBJ1-2; 7 nucleotides line up with TRBD1. The CDR3 is made up of 13 amino acids. The ends lost 5 bases at V and 6 bases at J; junction bases unmatched: 6. Per the germline V gene, CDR1 is ENHRY and CDR2 is SYGVKD. CDR3 in DNA: TGTGCCATCAGTCGCGACAGGGTTGATGGCTACACCTTC. Translation: CAISRDRVDGYTF.

The rearrangement joins TRBV25-1 to TRBJ2-7, with 7 bases lining up with TRBD1. This CDR3 spans 14 amino acids. The germline V gene encodes CDR1 MGHDK and CDR2 SYGVNS. The junction had 6 bases not matched to a gene; V was cut back by 4 bases and J by 3 bases. This CDR3 reads CASSATGTVYEQYF. The CDR3 coding sequence is TGTGCCAGCAGTGCTACCGGGACAGTCTACGAGCAGTACTTC.

Only one count was recorded for this clone. This chain uses TRBV2 with TRBJ2-5; 11 bases align to TRBD2. The CDR3 has 15 amino acids. Looked up from germline, CDR1 is SNHLY and CDR2 is FYNNEI. Unmatched junction bases numbered 6, after V lost 5 bases and J lost 4 bases. CDR3: CASSRLGTSGETQYF. CDR3 DNA sequence: TGTGCCAGCAGTCGGTTAGGGACTAGCGGAGAGACCCAGTACTTC.

This sequence joins TRBV5-4 and TRBJ1-1; possible D gene TRBD1, 5 bases. The CDR3 has 13 residues. CDR1 is SGHNT and CDR2 is YYREEE in the germline V gene (reference sequence). The V end lost 4 bases, the J end lost 4 bases, and 11 bases lay between the germline ends. The chain's CDR3 is CASSAPGVTEAFF. The CDR3 DNA reads as TGTGCCAGCAGCGCCCCGGGGGTCACTGAAGCTTTCTTT. Variable domain in full (rest from reference TRBV5-4 and TRBJ1-1): ETGVTQSPTHLIKTRGQQVTLRCSSQSGHNTVSWYQQALGQGPQFIFQYYREEENGRGNFPPRFSGLQFPNYSSELNVNALELDDSALYLCASSAPGVTEAFFGQGTRLTVV.

This clone has only one observation. The chain uses TRBV6-5 and TRBJ1-5; TRBD1 might be the D (6 bases). V was clipped by 5 bases and J by 4 bases, with 15 bases between them. Germline CDR1 MNHEY, CDR2 SVGAGI. This CDR3 comprises 15 residues. CDR3 amino acids: CASSGGGGKNQPQHF. The CDR3 DNA is TGTGCCAGCAGTGGGGGAGGGGGGAAAAATCAGCCCCAGCATTTT.

The V gene is TRBV4-1, the J gene TRBJ2-4; TRBD2 agrees at 13 bases. The germline CDR1 and CDR2 sequences are MGHRA and YSYEKL. With V trimmed by 4 bases and J by 8 bases, 11 bases remained unmatched. The CDR3 runs to 17 residues. Written as DNA, the CDR3 is TGCGCCAGCAGCCCACTAGCGGGGGGGGCGACTCGGGACATTCAGTACTTC. Translation gives CASSPLAGGATRDIQYF.

V gene TRBV18 combines with J gene TRBJ1-2; D remains unclear. This CDR3 is 14 amino acids long. The V end was cut by 0 bases, the J end by 1 base, with 6 bases between. Germline V gene sequence: CDR1 KGHSH, CDR2 LQKENI. The CDR3 coding sequence is TGTGCCAGCTCACCACCGATAGTTAACTATGGCTACACCTTC. It encodes CASSPPIVNYGYTF. Drawing the rest from reference TRBV18 and TRBJ1-2, the complete variable domain is NAGVMQNPRHLVRRRGQEARLRCSPMKGHSHVYWYRQLPEEGLKFMVYLQKENIIDESGMPKERFSAEFPKEGPSILRIQQVVRGDSAAYFCASSPPIVNYGYTFGSGTRLTVV.

J is TRBJ2-1 and V is TRBV5-1; 12 bases fit TRBD2. Germline V gene data show CDR1 as SGHRS and CDR2 as YFSETQ. Trimming at V came to 4 bases and at J to 9 bases, leaving 8 bases not matched to a gene. This CDR3 has 15 amino acids. The CDR3 here is CASSPSGRVSSEQFF. Written as DNA, the CDR3 is TGCGCCAGCAGCCCTAGCGGGAGGGTTTCGAGTGAGCAGTTCTTC.

The chain links TRBV10-3 to TRBJ2-3; a weak D match, TRBD2 (6 bases). The V end was cut by 6 bases, the J end by 1 base, with 11 bases between. This CDR3 comprises 14 residues. CDR1 ENHRY and CDR2 SYGVKD come from the germline V gene. The CDR3 nucleotides are TGTGCCATCAGGAGCGGGTTGGGCACAGATACGCAGTATTTT. It translates to CAIRSGLGTDTQYF.

There are a few counts of this clone. This chain's CDR3 is CASSYDRGGNEQFF. CDR3 DNA: TGTGCCAGCAGTTACGACAGGGGAGGCAATGAGCAGTTCTTC. The genes are TRBV6-5 and TRBJ2-1; TRBD1 matches 8 bases. V was clipped by 2 bases and J by 6 bases; unmatched bases: 3. The V gene's germline CDR1 is MNHEY and CDR2 SVGAGI. The CDR3 has 14 residues.

A single count supports this clone. The chain recombines TRBV15 with TRBJ1-2; D might be TRBD1 (5 bases). Germline lookup yields CDR1 LNHNV and CDR2 YYDKDF (reference sequence). Trimming shortened V by 0 bases and J by 6 bases, and 14 bases separated the two germline ends. This CDR3 has 15 amino acids. For the CDR3, the DNA is TGTGCCACCAGCAGAGAGGGGGGGTTAGGCGATGGCTACACCTTC. Protein product: CATSREGGLGDGYTF.

CDR3 residues: CASLGTGGTEAFF. CDR3 in DNA: TGTGCCAGCCTAGGGACAGGGGGCACTGAAGCTTTCTTT. This chain connects TRBV10-3 to TRBJ1-1, with 11 bases fitting TRBD1. The CDR3 is 13 amino acids. V gave up 10 bases and J gave up 4 bases; unmatched junction bases: 5. Germline V gene sequence: CDR1 ENHRY, CDR2 SYGVKD.

This chain uses TRBV19 with TRBJ1-4; 8 nucleotides line up with TRBD1. CDR3 length: 14 amino acids. V lost 3 bases to trimming and J lost 5 bases; unmatched junction nucleotides: 2. CDR1 and CDR2 from the germline V gene are LNHDA and SQIVND (reference sequence). The CDR3 nucleotides are TGTGCCAGTAGTATCAGACAGGGGAATGAAAAACTGTTTTTT. It specifies CASSIRQGNEKLFF.

In its sample, this clone was seen a few times. This sequence joins TRBV18 and TRBJ1-1; D call uncertain. Germline V gene sequence: CDR1 KGHSH, CDR2 LQKENI. The V and J ends lost 0 bases and 13 bases respectively, with 18 bases between them. CDR3 length: 14 amino acids. The CDR3 DNA is TGTGCCAGCTCACCACCTCCAGAGGGCGGGCCGGTTTTCTTT. This translates into CASSPPPEGGPVFF. Complete variable domain (other parts from reference TRBV18 and TRBJ1-1): NAGVMQNPRHLVRRRGQEARLRCSPMKGHSHVYWYRQLPEEGLKFMVYLQKENIIDESGMPKERFSAEFPKEGPSILRIQQVVRGDSAAYFCASSPPPEGGPVFFGQGTRLTVV.

V and J are TRBV7-9 and TRBJ1-1; TRBD1 matches at 8 bases. CDR1 is SEHNR, CDR2 FQNEAQ, per germline (reference sequence). J was trimmed by 5 bases and V by 5 bases; bases with no gene match: 7. The CDR3 covers 14 residues. The CDR3 reads CASSPETGETEAFF. The DNA of the CDR3 is TGTGCCAGCAGCCCCGAGACAGGGGAGACTGAAGCTTTCTTT. Full variable domain (missing parts from reference TRBV7-9 and TRBJ1-1): DTGVSQNPRHKITKRGQNVTFRCDPISEHNRLYWYRQTLGQGPEFLTYFQNEAQLEKSRLLSDRFSAERPKGSFSTLEIQRTEQGDSAMYLCASSPETGETEAFFGQGTRLTVV.